The TCR beta chain described here comes from a study of blood T cells in healthy people across ages. The use of a sample-barcoded 5' primer and a J-beta primer mix characterized a second PCR of roughly 6 to 11 cycles. TCRdb recomputed calls from the 5' RACE reads with MiXCR, one row per CDR3 protein. This sample has fewer than 900,000 distinct CDR3 sequences, with over 45% found just once. The donors, all healthy, were Caucasians living in Russia, aged roughly 6 to 90. Every sample gave at least 5.5 micrograms of total RNA when it was extracted. Germline CDR1 SQVTM, CDR2 ANQGSEA. V was pared by 4 bases and J by 6 bases, with 13 bases between. The CDR3 sequence is 13 residues long. This clonotype was counted a few times. Its antigen is currently unknown. Study-level points and caveats: Roughly linearly, TCR beta diversity per million T cells fell as age increased.

This clonotype originated in a woman aged 55-75 years in good health. The sample comprised blood. The chain couples TRBV29-1 to TRBJ2-1; maybe TRBD2 (5 bases). This chain's CDR3 is CSVVGPAVNEQFF. The CDR3 DNA reads as TGCAGCGTTGTGGGTCCAGCGGTCAATGAGCAGTTCTTC.